This T cell receptor beta chain was identified in a study of shared clonotypes between healthy human individuals. Concerning this clone itself: The antigen remains unidentified.

CDR1 and CDR2 from the germline V gene are MNHEY and SVGAGI. The germline V and J ends were trimmed by 6 bases and 4 bases, with 12 bases remaining between them. The CDR3 has 13 residues. The naive CD8 subset, CD45RO-negative cells positively selected for CCR7, excluded terminally differentiated effector memory CD45RA+ cells. Clones were sequenced by immunoSEQ multiplex PCR, and TCRdb holds only the in-frame ones, with some missing. Of about 2.1 million clones detected, around 93% appear once; the ten largest clones hold about 1.7%. Study-wide findings and caveats: When compared with the clonotypes that were shared by all four sorted-subset donors, the non-shared clonotypes turned out to have lower generation probabilities.

J is TRBJ1-2 and V is TRBV6-5; D call uncertain. The specimen was naive CD8+ T cells from PBMCs. This receptor was identified in a man between 18 and 35 years old in good health. Some clones in this sample may be carry-over from other donors' samples. The CDR3 DNA sequence: TGTGCCAGCAGCCCCGGACGGCGCTATGGCTACACCTTC. This sequence encodes CASSPGRRYGYTF.